This T cell receptor (beta chain) was identified in a study of blood T cell repertoires in COVID-19. TCRdb's copy holds only in-frame clones and misses some; the assay was immunoSEQ multiplex PCR. The sample records 300,000 to 350,000 clones, approximately 90% being singletons. V was cut by 4 bases and J by 2 bases, with 12 bases left in between. CDR1 is LGHNA, CDR2 YSLEER, per germline. The CDR3 has 15 residues. This clone turned up a few times. The sample was peripheral blood. The TCR originated in a woman between 18 and 30 years old who had recovered from COVID-19. This chain uses TRBV4-3 with TRBJ2-1, with D possibly TRBD2 on 6 matching bases. CDR3 residues: CASSLFAGPYNEQFF. The CDR3 DNA reads TGCGCCAGCAGCCTATTCGCGGGACCCTACAATGAGCAGTTCTTC.